This T cell receptor beta chain was captured in a study of shared clonotypes between healthy human individuals (dated by TCRdb to 2018 to 2021). Regarding the complete study: A couple of women and a few men aged 18 to 49 years were included in the cohort. Per donor, three plates each were used for CD4 naive and CD4 memory, two for CD8 naive, and one for CD8 memory. The study deeply sequenced blood TCR repertoires of five healthy adults to estimate repertoire size and the extent of clonotype sharing between individuals. Libraries were prepared and TCR repertoires were sequenced by different laboratories using diverse techniques, in order to increase sequencing depth and limit assay-specific biases. Between about 0.85 and 9.5 billion PBMCs per donor were obtained by leukapheresis. The research as a whole found: Larger estimated clonotype richness was generally found for naive subsets than for memory subsets. The genetic and exposure-history diversity represented was limited by the small number of donors. Compared with non-shared clonotypes, the clonotypes found in all four sorted-subset donors had higher generation probabilities. Sampling was restricted to blood, and TCR repertoires in tissue are likely to differ from TCR repertoires in blood. Pairwise subsampling indicated that sequencing depth was expected to affect the degree of clonotype sharing among donors. When several donors were compared, the shared fraction of clonotypes was 5% to 6.5% for naive CD4, around 4% for naive CD8, roughly 2.5% for memory CD4, and 0.4% for memory CD8. Incomplete sequencing was indicated by rarefaction of sorted-subset datasets, despite the large sequencing depth.

Using the deep immunoSEQ assay, multiplex PCR amplified TCR CDR3 regions from genomic DNA. Extracted genomic DNA from each cell subset was distributed evenly across all wells of several immunoSEQ 96-well plates, and each plate was treated as a replicate. For sorted subsets, about 210 ng of genomic DNA, equivalent to around 30,000 T cell genomes, went into each replicate PCR. The purified libraries were quantified using a Qubit 3.0 fluorometer, sized with a Bioanalyzer 2100, and then quantified again using the KAPA Library Quantification kit. Every immunoSEQ 96-well plate was sequenced on a dedicated single-read 150-cycle Illumina NextSeq 550 flow cell. On the study's bioinformatics: The immunoSEQ output contained only junctional sequences without quality scores, so filtering could not match that applied to full-length reads. To assign V/J genes and CDR3, sequences were annotated against IMGT germline references using PyIR, a Python wrapper for IgBLAST v1.9. Reads were filtered out if the reads had weak V/J assignments (E-value above 1e-6), no CDR3, stop codons, out-of-frame junctions, or ambiguous translated residues. V3J clonotypes were defined by identical inferred V gene, J gene, and CDR3 amino acid sequence. Percentage overlap between repertoires was calculated by dividing the number of shared unique clonotypes by the size of the smaller repertoire. Repertoire richness was assessed with RTK rarefaction, the Chao1 estimator, and Recon v2.1 estimates of unobserved clonotypes. For all TCRbeta clonotypes obtained by the gDNA method from a handful of donors, generation probabilities were computed with OLGA. TCRdb holds this immuneACCESS table with in-frame rearrangements only. Some clones are missing; in checked studies, unresolved V genes explain under half, and the rest has no known cause. Clone size and the V and J calls come from that table; the DNA yielded D and trimming. The sample has about 730,000 clones on record, around 70% of them singletons. The ten largest account for approximately 1.8% of the sample.

Donors were healthy HIV-negative adults with no recently reported acute infections or vaccinations. Every donor was a Caucasian adult living in Nashville, Tennessee, USA. CD4+ T cells were enriched by magnetic negative selection; naive cells were then positively selected on CD45RA, and the negative fraction formed the memory subset. Blood was obtained by leukapheresis, after which PBMCs were separated by Ficoll-Histopaque density gradient centrifugation and cryopreserved in liquid nitrogen vapor phase. Analytical flow cytometry was used to check the purity and quantity of every magnetically sorted T cell population. Genomic DNA was isolated from each sorted fraction and quantified by UV absorbance on a Nanodrop 2000c. As concerns this clone: Which antigen it targets is not known. The record has no base qualities; no much larger clone is one base away.

This sequence originates from a woman aged 25 to 39 in good health. Sequencing input: memory CD4+ T cells sorted from blood. The cell subset or site label here, explained by the study, means: CD45RA-negative fraction.

The CDR3 protein sequence reads: CASRPSISPYNEQFF. The nucleotides read TGTGCCAGCCGCCCTAGCATTTCACCCTACAATGAGCAGTTCTTC. Here the chain combines TRBV7-2 and TRBJ2-1; the D region possibly corresponds to TRBD2 (5 bases align). Reading from cysteine to phenylalanine, the CDR3 counts 15 amino acids. The retained sequence is limited to the CDR3, 45 bases, with the frame set at the first base. V is reduced by 8 bases and J by 2 bases, leaving a spacing of 16 bases between them. CDR1 is given as SGHTA and CDR2 as FQGNSA, both from the germline V gene. Extended through the reference TRBV7-2 and TRBJ2-1 proteins, this CDR3 yields the full variable domain: GAGVSQSPSNKVTEKGKDVELRCDPISGHTALYWYRQSLGQGLEFLIYFQGNSAPDKSGLPSDRFSAERTGGSVSTLTIQRTQQEDSAVYLCASRPSISPYNEQFFGPGTRLTVL.